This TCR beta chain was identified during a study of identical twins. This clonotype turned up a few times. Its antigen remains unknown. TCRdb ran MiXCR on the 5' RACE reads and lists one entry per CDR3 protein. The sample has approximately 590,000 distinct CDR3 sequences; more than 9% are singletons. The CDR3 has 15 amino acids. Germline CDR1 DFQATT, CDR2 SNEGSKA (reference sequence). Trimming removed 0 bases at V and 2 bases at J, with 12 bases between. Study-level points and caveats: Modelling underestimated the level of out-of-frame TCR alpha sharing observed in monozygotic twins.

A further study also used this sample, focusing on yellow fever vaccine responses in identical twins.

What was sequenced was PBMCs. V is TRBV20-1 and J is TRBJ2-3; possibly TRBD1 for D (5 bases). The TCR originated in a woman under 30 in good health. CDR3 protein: CSARDSGRATDTQYF. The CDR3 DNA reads TGCAGTGCTAGAGATTCAGGCAGGGCCACAGATACGCAGTATTTT.